Listed below are T cell receptor beta chains from one sample, sequenced in a study of blood T cell repertoires in COVID-19. Clones were read by immunoSEQ multiplex PCR, and TCRdb kept only the in-frame ones, dropping some. The sample gives fewer than 150,000 clones, more than 75% of which show up once; less than 5% is in the top ten. Material for sequencing was peripheral blood. Receptor source: an elderly woman with acute or convalescent COVID-19. The CDR3 runs from the conserved cysteine through the conserved F or W. A D gene is named only where the DNA matches it firmly. Not all rows give a size; the values are once, few, many and, for expanded clones, a class.

d_gene: .; j_gene: TRBJ1-1; v_gene: TRBV4-1; abundance: .; CDR3aa: CASSRIQAPNTEAFF; CDR3nt: TGCGCCAGCAGCCGAATCCAAGCCCCGAACACTGAAGCTTTCTTT
d_gene: .; j_gene: TRBJ1-4; v_gene: TRBV19; abundance: .; CDR3aa: CASAGTVEKLFF; CDR3nt: TGTGCCAGTGCTGGGACTGTGGAAAAACTGTTTTTT
d_gene: .; j_gene: TRBJ2-6; v_gene: TRBV19; abundance: .; CDR3aa: CASGVSGSLGVGVLTF; CDR3nt: TGTGCCAGTGGGGTCAGTGGTTCGTTGGGAGTCGGCGTCCTGACTTTC
d_gene: .; j_gene: TRBJ2-5; v_gene: TRBV3-1/TRBV3-2; abundance: .; CDR3aa: CASSQDLWGTQETQYF; CDR3nt: TGTGCCAGCAGCCAAGACTTGTGGGGGACACAAGAGACCCAGTACTTC
d_gene: .; j_gene: TRBJ1-2; v_gene: TRBV19; abundance: .; CDR3aa: CASSIQPGGYGYTF; CDR3nt: TGTGCCAGTAGTATACAACCCGGGGGCTATGGCTACACCTTC
d_gene: .; j_gene: TRBJ1-2; v_gene: TRBV7-9; abundance: .; CDR3aa: CASSLGEVGARGYTF; CDR3nt: TGTGCCAGCAGCTTAGGAGAGGTGGGAGCCCGTGGCTACACCTTC
d_gene: TRBD1; j_gene: TRBJ1-5; v_gene: TRBV27; abundance: .; CDR3aa: CASSLGQGTNNQPQHF; CDR3nt: TGTGCCAGCAGCTTGGGACAGGGGACAAACAATCAGCCCCAGCATTTT
d_gene: .; j_gene: TRBJ1-2; v_gene: TRBV6-6; abundance: .; CDR3aa: CASSPGRGNYGYTF; CDR3nt: TGTGCCAGCAGCCCGGGCAGGGGAAACTATGGCTACACCTTC
d_gene: TRBD2; j_gene: TRBJ2-2; v_gene: TRBV7-9; abundance: .; CDR3aa: CASSSRTSGRRVTGELFF; CDR3nt: TGTGCCAGCAGCTCCAGGACTAGCGGGAGGAGGGTAACCGGGGAGCTGTTTTTT
d_gene: .; j_gene: TRBJ1-1; v_gene: TRBV12-3/TRBV12-4; abundance: .; CDR3aa: CASSLALGRAFF; CDR3nt: TGTGCCAGCAGTTTAGCTTTAGGGAGGGCTTTCTTT
d_gene: .; j_gene: TRBJ1-1; v_gene: TRBV18; abundance: .; CDR3aa: CASSQTQVEGNTEAFF; CDR3nt: TGTGCCAGCTCACAAACACAGGTGGAGGGGAACACTGAAGCTTTCTTT
d_gene: .; j_gene: TRBJ1-1; v_gene: TRBV30; abundance: .; CDR3aa: CAWSGTSNTEAFF; CDR3nt: TGTGCCTGGAGTGGTACATCGAACACTGAAGCTTTCTTT
d_gene: TRBD1; j_gene: TRBJ2-7; v_gene: TRBV5-1; abundance: .; CDR3aa: CASSGQGSSYEQYF; CDR3nt: TGCGCCAGCAGCGGACAGGGGAGTTCCTACGAGCAGTACTTC
d_gene: TRBD2; j_gene: TRBJ2-7; v_gene: TRBV4-1; abundance: once; CDR3aa: CASSQIAGEIYEQYF; CDR3nt: TGCGCCAGCAGCCAAATAGCGGGAGAAATCTACGAGCAGTACTTC
d_gene: TRBD1; j_gene: TRBJ1-4; v_gene: TRBV5-4; abundance: .; CDR3aa: CASSSLGGQGNEKLFF; CDR3nt: TGTGCCAGCAGCTCCCTTGGGGGACAGGGGAATGAAAAACTGTTTTTT
d_gene: TRBD1; j_gene: TRBJ2-7; v_gene: TRBV5-1; abundance: .; CDR3aa: CASSLYGQDYEQYF; CDR3nt: TGCGCCAGCAGCCTCTACGGACAGGACTACGAGCAGTACTTC
d_gene: .; j_gene: TRBJ1-2; v_gene: TRBV7-2; abundance: .; CDR3aa: CASSSAQNYGYTF; CDR3nt: TGTGCCAGCAGCTCGGCACAGAACTATGGCTACACCTTC
d_gene: .; j_gene: TRBJ2-7; v_gene: TRBV9; abundance: .; CDR3aa: CASSVGDRFYEQYF; CDR3nt: TGTGCCAGCAGCGTAGGCGACAGGTTCTACGAGCAGTACTTC
d_gene: .; j_gene: TRBJ2-3; v_gene: TRBV6-4; abundance: .; CDR3aa: CASSDSTSLADTQYF; CDR3nt: TGTGCCAGCAGTGACTCGACTAGTTTGGCAGATACGCAGTATTTT
d_gene: TRBD1; j_gene: TRBJ1-2; v_gene: TRBV29-1; abundance: .; CDR3aa: CSSRQGRRGYTF; CDR3nt: TGCAGCTCTCGACAGGGGCGGCGTGGCTACACCTTC
d_gene: .; j_gene: TRBJ2-3; v_gene: TRBV24-1; abundance: .; CDR3aa: CATSDATGITDTQYF; CDR3nt: TGTGCCACCAGTGACGCTACAGGGATCACAGATACGCAGTATTTT
d_gene: .; j_gene: TRBJ1-4; v_gene: TRBV5-1; abundance: .; CDR3aa: CASSLVGASNEKLFF; CDR3nt: TGCGCCAGCAGCTTGGTAGGGGCGTCTAATGAAAAACTGTTTTTT
d_gene: .; j_gene: TRBJ2-7; v_gene: TRBV29-1; abundance: few; CDR3aa: CSALTAGEQYF; CDR3nt: TGCAGCGCCTTGACGGCGGGCGAGCAGTACTTC
d_gene: .; j_gene: TRBJ2-3; v_gene: TRBV11-2; abundance: once; CDR3aa: CASSFRTDTQYF; CDR3nt: TGTGCCAGCAGCTTTCGTACAGATACGCAGTATTTT
d_gene: TRBD1; j_gene: TRBJ1-2; v_gene: TRBV25-1; abundance: few; CDR3aa: CASSVETGGVYGYTF; CDR3nt: TGTGCCAGCAGTGTGGAGACAGGGGGAGTCTATGGCTACACCTTC
d_gene: .; j_gene: TRBJ1-3; v_gene: TRBV28; abundance: .; CDR3aa: CASSFTGNTIYF; CDR3nt: TGTGCCAGCAGTTTTACTGGAAACACCATATATTTT